The source of this TCR beta chain is a study of cytomegalovirus exposure and HLA in healthy donors (dated by TCRdb to about 2017). Describing the broader study: An earlier analysis of several hundred of the donors reported approximately 300 Gb of sequence data and 100 million to 130 million unique TCR beta sequences from about 180 million T cells. In a later genetic analysis, genome-wide SNP genotypes for about 55% of the roughly 700 donors were used, and that subset was treated as a discovery cohort. Across approximately 400 genotyped donors of the cohort, an average of approximately 200,000 unique TCR beta nucleotide sequences per donor were sequenced, and approximately 17% of those sequences were non-productive. The study used immunosequencing to profile the T cell repertoires of under 700 subjects and linked those repertoires to cytomegalovirus serostatus. The study aimed to test whether signatures of past pathogen exposure could be identified by cataloging public T cell receptors. A separate validation cohort of some 130 different subjects was used in addition to the 666-subject first cohort. About five DR-DQ haplotypes were handled as single units for association and clustering because linkage in the cohort was strong. The number of typed donors differed by locus: about 629-640 for A, B, C, DRB1 and DQB1; some 500 for DQA1; roughly 600 for DPA1; and around 470 for DPB1. In the later analysis, no new phenotypic data were used to find candidate immune exposures; instead, reliance was placed on TCR beta sequences and their occurrence across donors. In a later analysis, previously published TCR beta repertoires from about 640 donors were re-analyzed and high-resolution HLA genotyping was added so that TCR occurrence patterns could be studied. Both class I and class II loci were covered by HLA typing, at four-digit resolution. The genetic ancestry cluster associated with self-reported Caucasian donors included approximately 85% of the roughly 400 genotyped donors. Donor age, sex, ethnicity and CMV serostatus were compiled together with the repertoire data. An earlier analysis of around 580 of the donors used high-throughput TCR beta sequencing to judge whether each TCR beta V gene segment behaved as functional or pseudogenic. Every repertoire in the discovery cohort had been generated on one and the same sequencing platform. The study combined high-throughput TCR immunosequencing, statistical association of individual TCRs with disease status, and machine learning to predict cytomegalovirus infection status. An early release that covered 640 HLA-typed donors contained approximately 300 gigabases of sequencing data and about 84 million unique TCR sequences.

The cohort was made up of 500 to 800 healthy bone marrow donors. Cohort members were all nominally healthy when sampled, although unrecorded immune exposures were likely present. The donor was CMV seronegative and belonged to the group of approximately 320 seronegative cohort members. Each donor provided a peripheral blood sample, and peripheral blood mononuclear cells were used for TCR beta sequencing. The Qiagen DNeasy Blood Extraction Kit was used to extract genomic DNA from the blood cell samples. Details on this clone: No antigen is known for it. Base qualities are missing; no much larger clone stands one base away.

Preparation of the library involved the immunoSEQ multiplex PCR assay. For the multiplex PCR, a mixture combining 60 forward primers for TCR Vbeta segments and 13 reverse primers for TCR Jbeta segments was used. A multiplex PCR assay on genomic DNA amplified the CDR3 region of rearranged TCR beta genes. The amplified TCR beta libraries were sequenced on the Illumina HiSeq System as 87-base-pair reads. As for the original processing: A later analysis tallied 80 million to 95 million unique TCR beta chains across the 666 repertoires, and about 10 million of those chains were shared by two or more donors. A nearest-neighbor algorithm error-corrected the raw reads and collapsed the reads into unique sequences, merging closely related sequences to remove PCR and sequencing errors. V, D and J gene segments were assigned by aligning CDR3 sequences to IMGT reference sequences. For a sequence to be retained, at least a six-nucleotide match to both a V gene segment and a J gene segment was required. Rearrangements were called productive when the CDR3 lacked stop codons and stayed in frame with V and J; all others were non-productive. CDR3 was defined by IMGT convention, running from the second conserved V-encoded cysteine to the conserved J-encoded phenylalanine. Sequences without an unambiguous match to a single V gene segment were excluded from the earlier analysis of about 630 of the donors. An earlier analysis of just under 600 of the donors called V segments functional above 56.7% productive rearrangements and segregating when the between-donor standard deviation exceeded 5%. To diagnose cytomegalovirus status from the catalog of TCR beta chain sequences, a statistical classification framework was built. In a later analysis, TCR nucleotide sequences were compared against IMGT/GENE-DB human TR gene sequences so that V and J genes could be assigned. In a later analysis, CDR3 sequences and most-parsimonious VDJ recombination scenarios were assigned using the TCRdist pipeline. A later analysis defined each TCR beta chain by its CDR3 amino acid sequence plus V-gene family, and excluded reads lacking a unique V-gene family. A later analysis removed 592 highly shared, low-generation-probability nucleotide sequences to deal with suspected cross-contamination and a sequencing artifact. In a later analysis, a clonal expansion index for each public chain was calculated from normalized within-repertoire ranks of inferred template counts. A later analysis computed generation probabilities with a VDJ recombination model fitted to out-of-frame rearrangements, and checked the results against IGoR. Hypergeometric tests were used in a later analysis to score TCR-TCR, TCR-HLA and TCR-CMV co-occurrence, with a repertoire-size bias correction applied to the TCR pairs. In a later analysis, false discovery rates were estimated by permuting HLA or CMV assignments 20 times. In a later analysis, co-occurring TCRs were grouped with DBSCAN, and TCRdist sequence similarity was added when clustering was performed within HLA-allele-positive subsets. For co-occurrence clustering, repertoires with fewer than 30,000 or more than 120,000 public chains were excluded, along with four to six repertoires with anomalous nucleotide sharing. What TCRdb holds here is the immuneACCESS table cut down to in-frame rearrangements. Part of the clones is not present; checked against another copy, under half of the missing clones reflect an unresolved V gene, and the others are unexplained. V and J calls and clone size are copied from that table; D and trimming were computed from the DNA. Here the sample has 220,000 or so clones; around 85% occur a single time. The top ten hold about 1.7% of the sample.

Points the paper makes about the study in general: The presence/absence analyses assumed that sequencing depth was roughly uniform across donors, and that assumption may not be true. Because counts were too low, some 16 rarely observed V segments, including chromosome 9 orphons, were excluded from the earlier analysis of fewer than 650 of the donors. Assigning TCR associations to individual alleles was difficult when HLA alleles, especially DR and DQ, strongly co-occurred. According to a later analysis, parvovirus B19, influenza, CMV and Epstein-Barr virus appeared linked to several top co-occurrence clusters. Specific HLA alleles were associated with 18,000 or so TCR beta sequences at a false discovery rate of 0.05 in a later analysis. The cohort was sequenced for TCR beta chains only, and without alpha or paired-chain data the features that could be detected were limited. Three of the identified cytomegalovirus-associated TCR beta chains were confirmed in vitro to be specific for cytomegalovirus antigens. Some IMGT-functional V segments, including TRBV6-2 and TRBV6-3, could not be told apart with the 87-base-pair reads, so those segments were excluded. Linkage disequilibrium might explain the correlated functional status among segregating V segments, but an unknown experimental factor could not be excluded. The authors suggested that the approach could potentially be generalized to other disease states and immunological phenotypes. According to a later genetic analysis, donors in an Asian-associated ancestry cluster had fewer N-insertions in productive TCRs than the approximately 690-donor mean. Because HLA typing was unavailable for some donors at each locus, only the typed subset was used in association tests. A later analysis found that most CMV-associated TCR beta chains appeared HLA-restricted, with HLA associations seemingly driven largely by CMV exposure. A later analysis found that HLA-associated TCR beta chains were more clonally expanded and had lower generation probabilities than equally common non-associated chains. In an earlier analysis of around 600 of the donors, most TCR beta V segments appeared in productive rearrangements about 87% or about 30% of the time, broadly matching IMGT annotations. A later genetic analysis associated a missense DCLRE1C variant with V-gene and J-gene trimming of TCR beta chains, and an independent cohort replicated the association. According to a later analysis, TCR association rates differed among HLA loci, with DRB1 alleles showing the most associated TCRs and HLA-C alleles showing the fewest. In both the original and validation cohorts, the classifier was reported to diagnose cytomegalovirus status with high specificity and sensitivity. The sequencing pipeline was judged likely to have produced a cluster of highly shared sequence variants as a technical artifact. CMV serostatus was the only immune exposure information available for the cohort. A further reported finding was that TCR beta sequences accurately predicted the HLA-A and HLA-B alleles for most subjects in the first cohort. Across donors, most TCR sequences were observed very rarely, whereas some public TCRs were present in many individuals. The study listed 150 to 200 TCR beta chains as associated with cytomegalovirus.

As encoded in the germline V gene, CDR1 is SGDLS while CDR2 is YYNGEE. The CDR3 numbers 10 residues from cysteine through phenylalanine. This entry keeps only the CDR3 DNA: 30 bases, framed from base 1. Relative to germline, V is 8 bases shorter and J is 4 bases shorter, with 5 bases between their ends. This sequence uses TRBV9 and TRBJ2-3, with no D gene named confidently. Input material: PBMCs. The origin of this receptor is a man aged 50 to 60 in good health and CMV-seronegative. Read as DNA, the sequence is TGTGCCAGTGGCCCAGATACGCAGTATTTT. It translates to CASGPDTQYF. Supplemented by the reference TRBV9 and TRBJ2-3 proteins around the CDR3, the complete variable domain is DSGVTQTPKHLITATGQRVTLRCSPRSGDLSVYWYQQSLDQGLQFLIQYYNGEERAKGNILERFSAQQFPDLHSELNLSSLELGDSALYFCASGPDTQYFGPGTRLTVL.